This TCR beta chain was documented in a study of early stage breast cancer tumors. V gave up 4 bases and J gave up 7 bases, with 14 bases separating them. The germline V gene has CDR1 SGHNT and CDR2 YYREEE (reference sequence). This CDR3 region has 14 residues. Data came from immunoSEQ multiplex PCR; TCRdb stores just in-frame clones and leaves some out. Of about 72,000 clones in the sample, approximately 80% were seen once. The chain employs TRBV5-4 and TRBJ2-2, with D unresolved. This sequence originates from a person between 55 and 69 years old with breast cancer. The sequencing input was blood. CDR3 amino acids: CASSPGPSNGELFF. CDR3 DNA sequence: TGTGCCAGCAGCCCTGGGCCCAGCAACGGGGAGCTGTTTTTT.